This T cell receptor (beta chain) was sequenced in a study of T cell clonality in common variable immunodeficiency. Only in-frame clones appear in the TCRdb table, and some are missing; sequencing was by immunoSEQ multiplex PCR. The repertoire yields fewer than 25,000 clones, none seen only once; the top ten contain around 6.6%. Germline CDR1 is DFQATT and CDR2 is SNEGSKA (reference sequence). The CDR3 has 19 amino acids. V gave up 1 base and J gave up 9 bases; unmatched junction bases: 17. Aged roughly 8 to 65 years, CVID subjects averaged approximately 38 years old. CVID subjects had received replacement immunoglobulin for at least one year. No CVID subject was ill or on immunomodulatory drugs when sampled. The study, taken as a whole, reports: Reportedly, TCR beta sequences from common variable immunodeficiency showed fewer deletions and N-nucleotide insertions. Authors noted CVID clonality's cause needs subpopulation repertoire sequencing.

Comment on this clone: Its antigen is still unknown. Read sequence stops 3 residues before the CDR3 end, and the germline J gene provides the missing end.

The sequence derives from a human donor with common variable immunodeficiency. Sequencing input: peripheral blood mononuclear cells. This chain joins TRBV20-1 and TRBJ2-1; 14 nucleotides align to TRBD2. CDR3 in amino acids: CSARVYLQGTSGSGGEQFF. The part of the CDR3 DNA that was read is TGCAGTGCTAGAGTATACTTGCAGGGGACTAGCGGGAGCGGGGGTGAG.